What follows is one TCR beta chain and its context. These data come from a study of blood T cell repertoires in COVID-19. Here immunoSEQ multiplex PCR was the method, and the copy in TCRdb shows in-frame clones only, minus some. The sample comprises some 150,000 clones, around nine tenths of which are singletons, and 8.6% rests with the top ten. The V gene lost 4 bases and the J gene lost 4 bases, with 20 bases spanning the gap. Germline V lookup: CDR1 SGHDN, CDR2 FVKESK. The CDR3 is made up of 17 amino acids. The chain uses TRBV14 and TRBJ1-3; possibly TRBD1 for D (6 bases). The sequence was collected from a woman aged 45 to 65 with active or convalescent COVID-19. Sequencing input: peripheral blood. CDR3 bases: TGTGCCAGCAGCCCCTCAACCCCAGGGGCGAGGGGAAACACCATATATTTT. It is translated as CASSPSTPGARGNTIYF.